These 9 T cell receptor beta chains came from one sample sequenced in a study of blood T cell repertoires in COVID-19. The table came from immunoSEQ multiplex PCR; TCRdb's copy has only in-frame clones and leaves some out. This table has some 300,000 clones, 88% appearing once. Sequences were obtained from PBMCs or T cells enriched from blood (not recorded which). The receptors come from a woman aged 60-70 years in a cohort exposed to, infected with or recovered from COVID-19 (not recorded which).

The V and J genes are TRBV15 and TRBJ1-2, with a possible D match to TRBD1 (6 bases). The CDR3 consists of 15 residues. Trimming cost V 1 base and J 7 bases, with 16 bases left between them. Germline CDR1 reads LNHNV; CDR2 reads YYDKDF (reference sequence). This CDR3 reads CATSRAETGFGGYTF. The CDR3, as DNA: TGTGCCACCAGCAGAGCGGAGACAGGTTTCGGTGGCTACACCTTC.

The V and J genes are TRBV28 and TRBJ1-6, with D tentatively TRBD1 (5 bases). This CDR3 is 16 amino acids long. CDR1 and CDR2 from the germline V gene are MDHEN and SYDVKM. Trimming took off 3 bases at V and 6 bases at J, with 15 bases between the two ends. CDR3 bases: TGTGCCAGCAGTTTTAGCGGCAGGGTCGCTAATTCACCCCTCCACTTT. It yields the protein CASSFSGRVANSPLHF.

The chain uses TRBV6-1 and TRBJ2-7, with 8 bases that match TRBD2. The J segment lost 3 bases and the V segment lost 2 bases, leaving 9 bases of the junction unmatched. CDR1 and CDR2 from the germline V gene are MNHNS and SASEGT. The CDR3 runs 16 residues. This CDR3 reads CASSERGLVSGYEQYF. CDR3 DNA sequence: TGTGCCAGCAGTGAAAGGGGACTAGTTAGCGGCTACGAGCAGTACTTC.

J is TRBJ1-3 and V is TRBV5-1; D might be TRBD1 (5 bases). The CDR3 has 16 residues. The germline gives CDR1 SGHRS, CDR2 YFSETQ. Trimming shortened V by 4 bases and J by 0 bases, and 14 bases separated the two germline ends. CDR3 residues: CASSLSTTASGNTIYF. For the CDR3, the DNA is TGCGCCAGCAGCCTTTCCACGACAGCCTCTGGAAACACCATATATTTT.

The genes are TRBV4-3 and TRBJ2-2, with 10 positions matching TRBD1. Germline V gene sequence: CDR1 LGHNA, CDR2 YSLEER. This CDR3 spans 17 amino acids. V was pared by 0 bases and J by 6 bases, with 7 bases of the junction left unmatched. DNA of the CDR3: TGCGCCAGCAGCCAAGATCCGGGACAGGGGTTCGCCGGGGAGCTGTTTTTT. Translating it yields CASSQDPGQGFAGELFF.

This sequence joins TRBV6-2 or TRBV6-3 and TRBJ1-2; the match to TRBD1 covers 7 bases. The CDR3 totals 15 residues. Germline V gives CDR1 MNHEY, CDR2 SVGEGT. V lost 2 bases, J lost 6 bases, and 9 bases stayed unmatched. CDR3: CASSYLATGNNGYTF. DNA of the CDR3: TGTGCCAGCAGTTACCTCGCGACAGGGAATAATGGCTACACCTTC.

The rearrangement links TRBV6-5 to TRBJ1-3, with D tentatively TRBD1 (6 bases). Trimming removed 6 bases at V and 0 bases at J, with 12 bases between. CDR3 length: 15 residues. Germline CDR1 reads MNHEY; CDR2 reads SVGAGI. CDR3 in amino acids: CASRDLQGSGNTIYF. For the CDR3, the DNA is TGTGCCAGCAGGGACCTACAGGGCTCTGGAAACACCATATATTTT.

The chain recombines TRBV11-3 with TRBJ2-2; no firm D call. CDR3 length: 16 amino acids. V shed 1 base and J shed 5 bases, with 14 bases lying between them. CDR1 and CDR2 from the germline V gene are SGHNT and YENEEA. The CDR3 DNA follows: TGTGCCAGCAGCTTAGGGTTGAGTAGTCAAACCGGGGAGCTGTTTTTT. Translated: CASSLGLSSQTGELFF.

In this sample, this clone turned up a few times. V is TRBV12-3 or TRBV12-4 and J is TRBJ2-7; D not resolved. V was pared by 3 bases and J by 2 bases, with 8 bases between. The CDR3 sequence is 13 residues long. The CDR3 spells CASSLRQTYEQYF. The CDR3 DNA reads as TGTGCCAGCAGTTTGAGGCAGACCTACGAGCAGTACTTC.